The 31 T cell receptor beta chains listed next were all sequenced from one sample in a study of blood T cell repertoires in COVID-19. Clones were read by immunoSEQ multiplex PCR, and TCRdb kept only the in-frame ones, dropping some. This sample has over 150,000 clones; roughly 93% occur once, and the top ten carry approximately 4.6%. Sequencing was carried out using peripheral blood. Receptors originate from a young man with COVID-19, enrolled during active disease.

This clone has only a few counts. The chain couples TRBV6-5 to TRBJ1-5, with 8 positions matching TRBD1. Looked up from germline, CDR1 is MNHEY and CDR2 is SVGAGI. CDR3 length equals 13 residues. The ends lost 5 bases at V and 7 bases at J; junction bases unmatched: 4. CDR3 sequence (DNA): TGTGCCAGCAGTCGGACAGGGAGGCAGCCCCAGCATTTT. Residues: CASSRTGRQPQHF.

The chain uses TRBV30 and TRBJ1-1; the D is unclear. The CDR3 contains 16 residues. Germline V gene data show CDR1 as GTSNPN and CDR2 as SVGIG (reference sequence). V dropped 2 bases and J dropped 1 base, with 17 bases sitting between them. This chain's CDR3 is CAWSTPRPGRNTEAFF. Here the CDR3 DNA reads TGTGCCTGGAGTACCCCTCGGCCGGGGAGGAACACTGAAGCTTTCTTT.

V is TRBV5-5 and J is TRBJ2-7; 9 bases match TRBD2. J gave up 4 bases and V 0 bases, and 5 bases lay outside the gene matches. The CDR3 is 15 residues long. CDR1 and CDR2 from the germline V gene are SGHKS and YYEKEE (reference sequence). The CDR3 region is CASSLAASGAYEQYF. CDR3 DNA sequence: TGTGCCAGCAGCTTGGCGGCTAGCGGGGCATACGAGCAGTACTTC. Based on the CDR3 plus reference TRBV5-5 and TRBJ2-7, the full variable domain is DAGVTQSPTHLIKTRGQQVTLRCSPISGHKSVSWYQQVLGQGPQFIFQYYEKEERGRGNFPDRFSARQFPNYSSELNVNALLLGDSALYLCASSLAASGAYEQYFGPGTRLTVT.

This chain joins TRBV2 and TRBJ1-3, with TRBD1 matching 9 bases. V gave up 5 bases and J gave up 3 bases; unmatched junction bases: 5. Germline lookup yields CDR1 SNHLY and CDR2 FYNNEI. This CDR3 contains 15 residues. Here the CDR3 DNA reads TGTGCCAGCAGTCCTAGGACAGGGGTTGGAAACACCATATATTTT. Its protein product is CASSPRTGVGNTIYF.

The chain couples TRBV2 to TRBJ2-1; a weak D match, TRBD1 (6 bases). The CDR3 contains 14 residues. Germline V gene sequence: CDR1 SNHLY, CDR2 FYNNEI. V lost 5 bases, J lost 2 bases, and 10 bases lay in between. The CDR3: CASSQQGPYNEQFF. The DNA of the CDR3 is TGTGCCAGCAGTCAACAGGGCCCCTACAATGAGCAGTTCTTC.

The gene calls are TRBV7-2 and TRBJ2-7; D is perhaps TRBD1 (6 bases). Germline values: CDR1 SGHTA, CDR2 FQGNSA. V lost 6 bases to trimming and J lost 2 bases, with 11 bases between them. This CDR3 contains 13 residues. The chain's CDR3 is CASRETGTYEQYF. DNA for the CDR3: TGTGCCAGCAGGGAGACAGGAACCTACGAGCAGTACTTC.

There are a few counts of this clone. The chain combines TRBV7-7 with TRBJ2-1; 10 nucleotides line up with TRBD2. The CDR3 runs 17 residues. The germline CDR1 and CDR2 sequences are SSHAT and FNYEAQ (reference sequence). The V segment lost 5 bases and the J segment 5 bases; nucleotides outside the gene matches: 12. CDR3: CASSAQAGGPPHNEQFF. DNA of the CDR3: TGTGCCAGCAGCGCCCAAGCGGGAGGGCCCCCTCACAATGAGCAGTTCTTC. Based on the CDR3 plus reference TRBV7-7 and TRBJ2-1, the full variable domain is GAGVSQSPRYKVTKRGQDVTLRCDPISSHATLYWYQQALGQGPEFLTYFNYEAQPDKSGLPSDRFSAERPEGSISTLTIQRTEQRDSAMYRCASSAQAGGPPHNEQFFGPGTRLTVL.

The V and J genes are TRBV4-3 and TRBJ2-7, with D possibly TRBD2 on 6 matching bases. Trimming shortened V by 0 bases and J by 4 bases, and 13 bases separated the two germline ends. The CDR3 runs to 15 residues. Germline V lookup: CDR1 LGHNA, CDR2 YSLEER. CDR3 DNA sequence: TGCGCCAGCAGCCAAGATGCGGGACGGTCTTACGAGCAGTACTTC. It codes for CASSQDAGRSYEQYF.

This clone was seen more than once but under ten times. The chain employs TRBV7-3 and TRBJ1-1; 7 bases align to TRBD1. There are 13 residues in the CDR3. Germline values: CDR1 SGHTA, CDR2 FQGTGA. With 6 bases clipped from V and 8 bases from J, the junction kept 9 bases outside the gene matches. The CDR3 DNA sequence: TGTGCCAGCAGAGTAACCGGGACAGAAGAAGCTTTCTTT. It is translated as CASRVTGTEEAFF.

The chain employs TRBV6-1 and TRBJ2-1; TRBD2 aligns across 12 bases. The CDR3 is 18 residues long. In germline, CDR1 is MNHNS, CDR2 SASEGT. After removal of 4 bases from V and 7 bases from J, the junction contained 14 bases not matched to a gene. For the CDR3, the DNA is TGTGCCAGCAGTGTACCCTCTCCCCCTAGCGGGAGGGGGAATGAGCAGTTCTTC. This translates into CASSVPSPPSGRGNEQFF.

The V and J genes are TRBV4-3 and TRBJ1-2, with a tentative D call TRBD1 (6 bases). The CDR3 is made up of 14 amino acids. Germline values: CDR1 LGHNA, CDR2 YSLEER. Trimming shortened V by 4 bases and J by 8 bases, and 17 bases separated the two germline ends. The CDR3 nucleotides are TGCGCCAGCAGCCTCATACAGGGAGCGGCGGGCTACACCTTC. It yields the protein CASSLIQGAAGYTF.

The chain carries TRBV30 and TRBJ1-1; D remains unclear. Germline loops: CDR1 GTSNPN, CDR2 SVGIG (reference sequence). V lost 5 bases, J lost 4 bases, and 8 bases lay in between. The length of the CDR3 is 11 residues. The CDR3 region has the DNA TGTGCCTGGGGCTCGAGCACTGAAGCTTTCTTT. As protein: CAWGSSTEAFF.

This chain's CDR3 is CASSLPGAYEQYF. The CDR3 bases are TGTGCCAGCAGCCTCCCAGGGGCCTACGAGCAGTACTTC. The chain joins TRBV3-1 (or the pseudogene TRBV3-2) to TRBJ2-7; the D gene is possibly TRBD1 (6 bases). From germline, CDR1 is LGHDT and CDR2 YNNKEL (reference sequence). V lost 4 bases and J 2 bases, leaving 9 bases between the germline ends. The CDR3 sequence is 13 residues long.

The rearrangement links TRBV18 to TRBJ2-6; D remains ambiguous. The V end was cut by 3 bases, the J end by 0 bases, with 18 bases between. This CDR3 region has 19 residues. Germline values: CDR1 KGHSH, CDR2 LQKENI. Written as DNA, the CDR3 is TGTGCCAGCTCACCCCAGGCCCCGGTTACCTACTCTGGGGCCAACGTCCTGACTTTC. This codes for CASSPQAPVTYSGANVLTF.

The CDR3 here is CASSGTSGRVFYNEQFF. Here the CDR3 DNA reads TGCGCCAGCAGCGGGACTAGCGGGAGAGTCTTCTACAATGAGCAGTTCTTC. This sequence joins TRBV5-1 and TRBJ2-1; TRBD2 matches at 14 bases. Trimming at V came to 4 bases and at J to 3 bases, leaving 6 bases not matched to a gene. CDR3 size: 17 residues. CDR1 is SGHRS and CDR2 is YFSETQ in the germline V gene. The variable domain in full, completed from reference TRBV5-1 and TRBJ2-1, reads KAGVTQTPRYLIKTRGQQVTLSCSPISGHRSVSWYQQTPGQGLQFLFEYFSETQRNKGNFPGRFSGRQFSNSRSEMNVSTLELGDSALYLCASSGTSGRVFYNEQFFGPGTRLTVL.

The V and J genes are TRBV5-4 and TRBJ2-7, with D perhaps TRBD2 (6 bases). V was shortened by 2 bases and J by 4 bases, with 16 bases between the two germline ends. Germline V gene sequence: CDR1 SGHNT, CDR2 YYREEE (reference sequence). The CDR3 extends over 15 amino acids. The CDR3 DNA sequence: TGTGCCAGCAGCTTCGTCGGACGGGGGATTTACGAGCAGTACTTC. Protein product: CASSFVGRGIYEQYF.

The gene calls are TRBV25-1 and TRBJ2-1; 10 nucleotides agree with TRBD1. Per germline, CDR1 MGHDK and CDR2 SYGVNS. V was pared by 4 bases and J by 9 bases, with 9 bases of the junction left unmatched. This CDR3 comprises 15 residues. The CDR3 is CASSAPGQGFGEQFF. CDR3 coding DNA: TGTGCCAGCAGTGCCCCGGGACAGGGGTTTGGTGAGCAGTTCTTC.

The CDR3 loop is CASSLASRGFYEQYF. The CDR3 coding sequence is TGTGCCAGCAGCTTAGCGAGCAGGGGTTTCTACGAGCAGTACTTC. This chain joins TRBV7-8 and TRBJ2-7; D might be TRBD1 (6 bases). This CDR3 is built from 15 residues. Germline-derived CDR1 and CDR2 are SGHVS and FQNEAQ. Trimming shortened V by 0 bases and J by 3 bases, and 12 bases separated the two germline ends. Filled out from reference TRBV7-8 and TRBJ2-7, the complete variable domain reads GAGVSQSPRYKVAKRGQDVALRCDPISGHVSLFWYQQALGQGPEFLTYFQNEAQLDKSGLPSDRFFAERPEGSVSTLKIQRTQQEDSAVYLCASSLASRGFYEQYFGPGTRLTVT.

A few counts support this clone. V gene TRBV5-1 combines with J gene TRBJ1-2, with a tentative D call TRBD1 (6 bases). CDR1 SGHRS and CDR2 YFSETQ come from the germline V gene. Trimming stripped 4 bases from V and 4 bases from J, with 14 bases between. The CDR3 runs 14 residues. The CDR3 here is CASSAEETGYGYTF. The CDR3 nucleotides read TGCGCCAGCAGCGCCGAAGAGACAGGCTATGGCTACACCTTC.

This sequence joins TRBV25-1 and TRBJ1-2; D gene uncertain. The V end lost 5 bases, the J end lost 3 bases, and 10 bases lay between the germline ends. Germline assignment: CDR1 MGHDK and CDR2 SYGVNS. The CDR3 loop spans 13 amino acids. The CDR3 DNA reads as TGTGCCAGCAGTCCCGGGAGTTACTATGGCTACACCTTC. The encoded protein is CASSPGSYYGYTF.

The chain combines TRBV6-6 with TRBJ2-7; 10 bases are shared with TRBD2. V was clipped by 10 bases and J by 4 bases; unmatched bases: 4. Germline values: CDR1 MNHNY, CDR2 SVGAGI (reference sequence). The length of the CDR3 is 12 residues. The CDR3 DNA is TGTGCCACCCTAGCGGGAGTTTACGAGCAGTACTTC. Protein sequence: CATLAGVYEQYF.

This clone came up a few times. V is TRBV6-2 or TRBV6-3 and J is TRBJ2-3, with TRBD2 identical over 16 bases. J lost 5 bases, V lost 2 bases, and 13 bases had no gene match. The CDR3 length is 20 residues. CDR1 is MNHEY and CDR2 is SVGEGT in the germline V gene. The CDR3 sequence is CASSYTTGTSGRADIDTQYF. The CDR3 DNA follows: TGTGCCAGCAGTTACACCACCGGGACTAGCGGGAGGGCCGACATAGATACGCAGTATTTT.

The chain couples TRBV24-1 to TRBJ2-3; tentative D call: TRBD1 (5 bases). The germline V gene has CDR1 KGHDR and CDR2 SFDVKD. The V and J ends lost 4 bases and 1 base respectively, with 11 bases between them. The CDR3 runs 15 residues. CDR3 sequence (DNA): TGTGCCACCAGTGACACCGACAGAGGCACAGATACGCAGTATTTT. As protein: CATSDTDRGTDTQYF.

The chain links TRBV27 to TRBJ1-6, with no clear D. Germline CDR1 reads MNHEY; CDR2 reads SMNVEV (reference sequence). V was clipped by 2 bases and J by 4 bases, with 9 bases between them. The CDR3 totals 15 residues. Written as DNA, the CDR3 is TGTGCCAGCAGTTTAAATCTGCTATATAATTCACCCCTCCACTTT. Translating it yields CASSLNLLYNSPLHF.

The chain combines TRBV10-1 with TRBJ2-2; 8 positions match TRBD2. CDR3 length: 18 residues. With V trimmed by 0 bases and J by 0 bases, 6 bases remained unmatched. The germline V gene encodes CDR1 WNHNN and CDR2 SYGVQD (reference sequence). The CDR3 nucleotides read TGCGCCAGCAGTGAGTCGAATAGCGGGATTCCGAACACCGGGGAGCTGTTTTTT. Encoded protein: CASSESNSGIPNTGELFF.

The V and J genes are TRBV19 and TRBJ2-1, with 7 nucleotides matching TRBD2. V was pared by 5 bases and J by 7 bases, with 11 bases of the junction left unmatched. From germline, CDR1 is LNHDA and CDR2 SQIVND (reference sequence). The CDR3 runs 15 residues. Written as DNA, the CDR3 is TGTGCCAGTAGTGCGACTAGCCCACATCCTAATGAGCAGTTCTTC. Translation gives CASSATSPHPNEQFF. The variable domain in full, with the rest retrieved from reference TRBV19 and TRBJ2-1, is DGGITQSPKYLFRKEGQNVTLSCEQNLNHDAMYWYRQDPGQGLRLIYYSQIVNDFQKGDIAEGYSVSREKKESFPLTVTSAQKNPTAFYLCASSATSPHPNEQFFGPGTRLTVL.

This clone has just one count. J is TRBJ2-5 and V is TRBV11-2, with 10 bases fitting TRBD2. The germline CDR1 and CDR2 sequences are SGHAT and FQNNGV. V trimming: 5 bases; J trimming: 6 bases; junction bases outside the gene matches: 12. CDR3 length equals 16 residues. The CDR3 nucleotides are TGTGCCAGCAGCACATCCCTAGCGGGAGCGGAGAAGACCCAGTACTTC. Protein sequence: CASSTSLAGAEKTQYF.

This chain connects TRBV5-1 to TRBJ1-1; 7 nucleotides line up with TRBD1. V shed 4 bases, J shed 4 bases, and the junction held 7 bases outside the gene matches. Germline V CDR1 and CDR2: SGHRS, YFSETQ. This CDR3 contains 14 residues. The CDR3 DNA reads TGCGCCAGCAGCCCAGGGGGTTTTATCACTGAAGCTTTCTTT. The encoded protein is CASSPGGFITEAFF.

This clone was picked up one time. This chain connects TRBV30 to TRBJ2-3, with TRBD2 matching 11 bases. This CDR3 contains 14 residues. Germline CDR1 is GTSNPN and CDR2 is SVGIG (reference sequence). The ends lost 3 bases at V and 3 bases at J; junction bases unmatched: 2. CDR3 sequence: CAWRRLAGTDTQYF. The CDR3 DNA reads TGTGCCTGGAGACGACTAGCGGGAACAGATACGCAGTATTTT.

The DNA for the CDR3 is TGTGCCAGCAGCCTAGGACAGCACAATGAGCAGTTCTTC. It codes for CASSLGQHNEQFF. This chain connects TRBV3-1 (or the pseudogene TRBV3-2) to TRBJ2-1; perhaps TRBD1 as D (6 bases). Looked up from germline, CDR1 is LGHDT and CDR2 is YNNKEL (reference sequence). The CDR3 has 13 residues. V was shortened by 4 bases and J by 5 bases, with 9 bases between the two germline ends.

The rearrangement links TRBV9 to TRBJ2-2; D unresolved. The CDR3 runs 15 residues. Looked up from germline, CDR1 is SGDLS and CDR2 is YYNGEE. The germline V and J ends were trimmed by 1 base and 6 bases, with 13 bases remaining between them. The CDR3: CASSVNSRVAGELFF. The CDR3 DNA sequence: TGTGCCAGCAGCGTAAATAGTCGGGTGGCCGGGGAGCTGTTTTTT.